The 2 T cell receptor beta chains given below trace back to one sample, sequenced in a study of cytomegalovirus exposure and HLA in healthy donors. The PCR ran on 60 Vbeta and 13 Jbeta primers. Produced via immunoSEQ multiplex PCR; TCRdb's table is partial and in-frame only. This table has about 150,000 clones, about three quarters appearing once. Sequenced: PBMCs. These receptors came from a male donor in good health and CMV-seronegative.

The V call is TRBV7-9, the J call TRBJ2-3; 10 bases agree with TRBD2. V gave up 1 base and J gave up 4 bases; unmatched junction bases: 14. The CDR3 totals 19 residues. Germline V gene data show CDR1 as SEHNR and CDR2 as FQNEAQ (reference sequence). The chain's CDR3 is CASSLGSSGSPPTADTQYF. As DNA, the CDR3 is TGTGCCAGCAGCTTAGGTTCTAGCGGGAGCCCTCCTACGGCAGATACGCAGTATTTT.

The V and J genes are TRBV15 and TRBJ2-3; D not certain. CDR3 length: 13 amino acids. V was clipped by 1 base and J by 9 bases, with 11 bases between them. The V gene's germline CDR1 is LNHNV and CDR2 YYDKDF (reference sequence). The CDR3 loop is CATSRGEIRTQYF. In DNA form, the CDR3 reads TGTGCCACCAGCAGAGGTGAGATCCGCACGCAGTATTTT.